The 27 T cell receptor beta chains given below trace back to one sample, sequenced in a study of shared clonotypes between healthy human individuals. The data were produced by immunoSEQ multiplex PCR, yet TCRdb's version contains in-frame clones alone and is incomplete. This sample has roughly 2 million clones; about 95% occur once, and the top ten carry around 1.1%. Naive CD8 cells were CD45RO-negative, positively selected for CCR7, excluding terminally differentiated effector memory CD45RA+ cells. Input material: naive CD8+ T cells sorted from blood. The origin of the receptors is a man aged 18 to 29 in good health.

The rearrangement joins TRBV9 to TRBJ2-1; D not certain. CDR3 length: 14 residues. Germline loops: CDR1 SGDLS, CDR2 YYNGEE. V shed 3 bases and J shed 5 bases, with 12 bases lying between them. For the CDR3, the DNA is TGTGCCAGCAGCGACACCCCTGGGGACAATGAGCAGTTCTTC. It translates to CASSDTPGDNEQFF.

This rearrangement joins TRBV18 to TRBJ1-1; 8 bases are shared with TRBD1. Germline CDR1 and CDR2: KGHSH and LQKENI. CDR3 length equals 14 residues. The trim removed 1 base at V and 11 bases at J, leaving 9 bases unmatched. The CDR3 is CASSPQDRDSGAFF. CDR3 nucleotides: TGTGCCAGCTCACCACAGGACAGGGATTCTGGTGCTTTCTTT. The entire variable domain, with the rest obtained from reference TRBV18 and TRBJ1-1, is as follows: NAGVMQNPRHLVRRRGQEARLRCSPMKGHSHVYWYRQLPEEGLKFMVYLQKENIIDESGMPKERFSAEFPKEGPSILRIQQVVRGDSAAYFCASSPQDRDSGAFFGQGTRLTVV.

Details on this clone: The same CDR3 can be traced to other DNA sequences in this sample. The CDR3 spells CASSFGTGTYEQYF. For the CDR3, the DNA is TGTGCCAGTAGTTTCGGGACAGGGACCTACGAGCAGTACTTC. The chain is built from TRBV19 and TRBJ2-7, with 9 bases aligning to TRBD1. Trimming took 5 bases from V and 2 from J; bases not matched to a gene: 4. The germline gives CDR1 LNHDA, CDR2 SQIVND (reference sequence). This CDR3 spans 14 amino acids.

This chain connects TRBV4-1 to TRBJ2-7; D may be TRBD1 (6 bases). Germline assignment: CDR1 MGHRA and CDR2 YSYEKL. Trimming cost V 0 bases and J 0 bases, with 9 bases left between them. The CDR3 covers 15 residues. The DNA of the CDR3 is TGCGCCAGCAGCCAAGAACGGGACAACTCCTACGAGCAGTACTTC. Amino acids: CASSQERDNSYEQYF.

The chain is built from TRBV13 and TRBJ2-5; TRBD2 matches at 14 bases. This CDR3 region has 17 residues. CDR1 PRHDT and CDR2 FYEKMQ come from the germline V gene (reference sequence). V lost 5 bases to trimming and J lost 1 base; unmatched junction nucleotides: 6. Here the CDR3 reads CASSEGLAGVRQETQYF. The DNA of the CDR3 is TGTGCCAGCAGCGAGGGACTAGCGGGAGTCCGCCAAGAGACCCAGTACTTC.

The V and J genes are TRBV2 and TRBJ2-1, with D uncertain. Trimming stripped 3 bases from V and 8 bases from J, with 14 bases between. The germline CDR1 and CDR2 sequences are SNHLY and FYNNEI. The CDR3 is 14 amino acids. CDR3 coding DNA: TGTGCCAGCAGTGAGGCCTTTAGGAGAGATGAGCAGTTCTTC. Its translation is CASSEAFRRDEQFF.

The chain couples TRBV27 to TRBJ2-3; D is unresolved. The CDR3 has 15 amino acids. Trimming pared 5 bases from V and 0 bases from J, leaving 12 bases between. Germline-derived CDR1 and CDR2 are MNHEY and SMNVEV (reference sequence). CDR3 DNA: TGTGCCAGCAGTCGACGTGGGGATAGCACAGATACGCAGTATTTT. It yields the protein CASSRRGDSTDTQYF.

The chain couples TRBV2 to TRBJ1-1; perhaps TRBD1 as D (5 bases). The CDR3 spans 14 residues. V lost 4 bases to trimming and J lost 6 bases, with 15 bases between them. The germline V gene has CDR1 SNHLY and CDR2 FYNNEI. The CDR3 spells CASSGDGGYAEAFF. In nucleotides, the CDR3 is TGTGCCAGCAGTGGGGACGGAGGGTACGCTGAAGCTTTCTTT.

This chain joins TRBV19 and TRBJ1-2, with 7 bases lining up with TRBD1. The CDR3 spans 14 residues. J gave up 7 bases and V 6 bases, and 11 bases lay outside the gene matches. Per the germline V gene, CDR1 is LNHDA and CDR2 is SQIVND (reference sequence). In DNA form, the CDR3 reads TGTGCCAGTAGCTATTGGACAGGCAGTGGTGGCTACACCTTC. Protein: CASSYWTGSGGYTF.

CDR3 DNA sequence: TGCGCCAGCAGCCAAGATTGGTACGGGACCTACGAGCAGTACTTC. Amino acid sequence: CASSQDWYGTYEQYF. V is TRBV4-3 and J is TRBJ2-7, with D possibly being TRBD2 (5 bases). Per the germline V gene, CDR1 is LGHNA and CDR2 is YSLEER. The CDR3 is made up of 15 amino acids. The V end was cut by 0 bases, the J end by 2 bases, with 11 bases between.

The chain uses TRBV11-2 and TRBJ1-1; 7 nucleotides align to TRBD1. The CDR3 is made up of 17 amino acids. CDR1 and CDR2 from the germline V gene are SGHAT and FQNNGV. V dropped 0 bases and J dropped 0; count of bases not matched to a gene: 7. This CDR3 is CASSLDWGTELNTEAFF. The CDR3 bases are TGTGCCAGCAGCTTAGATTGGGGGACAGAACTGAACACTGAAGCTTTCTTT.

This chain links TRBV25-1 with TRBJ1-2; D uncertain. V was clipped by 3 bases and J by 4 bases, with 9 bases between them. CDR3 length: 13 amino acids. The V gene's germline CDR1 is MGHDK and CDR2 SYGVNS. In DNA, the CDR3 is TGTGCCAGCAGTGATTCAGCAAGCTATGGCTACACCTTC. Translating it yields CASSDSASYGYTF.

Here the CDR3 reads CASSSGTAVGYTF. Here the CDR3 DNA reads TGTGCCAGCAGCTCCGGGACGGCGGTGGGCTACACCTTC. J is TRBJ1-2 and V is TRBV27; TRBD1 is a possible D gene (5 bases). In germline, CDR1 is MNHEY, CDR2 SMNVEV (reference sequence). This CDR3 spans 13 amino acids. The germline V and J ends were trimmed by 6 bases and 8 bases, with 16 bases remaining between them.

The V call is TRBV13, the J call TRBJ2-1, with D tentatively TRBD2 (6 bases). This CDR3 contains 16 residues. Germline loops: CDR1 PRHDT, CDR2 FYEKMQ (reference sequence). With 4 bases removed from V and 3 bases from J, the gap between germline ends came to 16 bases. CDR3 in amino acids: CASSSSDGSYYNEQFF. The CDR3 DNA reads TGTGCCAGCAGCTCCTCGGACGGGAGTTACTACAATGAGCAGTTCTTC.

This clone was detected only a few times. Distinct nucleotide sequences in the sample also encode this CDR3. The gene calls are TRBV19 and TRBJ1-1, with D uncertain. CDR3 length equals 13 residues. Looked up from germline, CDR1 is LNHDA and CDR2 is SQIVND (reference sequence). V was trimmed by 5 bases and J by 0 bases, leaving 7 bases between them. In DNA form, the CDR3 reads TGTGCCAGTAGTGCCTCTATGAACACTGAAGCTTTCTTT. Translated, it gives CASSASMNTEAFF.

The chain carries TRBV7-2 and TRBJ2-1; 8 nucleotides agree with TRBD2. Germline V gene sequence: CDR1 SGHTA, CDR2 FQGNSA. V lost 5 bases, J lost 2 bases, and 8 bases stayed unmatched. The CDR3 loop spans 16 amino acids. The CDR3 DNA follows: TGTGCCAGCAGCCCAACTCTAGCGGGCACCTACAATGAGCAGTTCTTC. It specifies CASSPTLAGTYNEQFF.

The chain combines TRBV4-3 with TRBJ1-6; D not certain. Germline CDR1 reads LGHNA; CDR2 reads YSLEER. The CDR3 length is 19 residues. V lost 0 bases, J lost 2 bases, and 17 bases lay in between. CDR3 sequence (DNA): TGCGCCAGCAGCCAAGATAGGGTTGGGTTAAGCCCCTATAATTCACCCCTCCACTTT. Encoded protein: CASSQDRVGLSPYNSPLHF.

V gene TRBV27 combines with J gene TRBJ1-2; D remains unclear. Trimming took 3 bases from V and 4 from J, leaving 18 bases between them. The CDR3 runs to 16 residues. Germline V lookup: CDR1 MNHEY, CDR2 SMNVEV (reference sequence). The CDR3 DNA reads TGTGCCAGCAGTTTTAGCGTGGGAGAGGTTTCCTATGGCTACACCTTC. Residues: CASSFSVGEVSYGYTF.

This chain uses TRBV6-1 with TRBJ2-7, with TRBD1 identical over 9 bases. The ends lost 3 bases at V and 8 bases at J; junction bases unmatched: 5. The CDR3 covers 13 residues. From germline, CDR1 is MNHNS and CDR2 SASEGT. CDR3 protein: CASSDDRGFKQYF. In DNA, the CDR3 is TGTGCCAGCAGTGACGACAGGGGGTTCAAGCAGTACTTC.

The DNA of the CDR3 is TGTGCCTGGAGCGCGGGACAGGGGATATTCTACGAGCAGTACTTC. It specifies CAWSAGQGIFYEQYF. The chain couples TRBV30 to TRBJ2-7; 10 nucleotides line up with TRBD1. Looked up from germline, CDR1 is GTSNPN and CDR2 is SVGIG (reference sequence). This CDR3 is built from 15 residues. V lost 3 bases, J lost 3 bases, and 8 bases stayed unmatched.

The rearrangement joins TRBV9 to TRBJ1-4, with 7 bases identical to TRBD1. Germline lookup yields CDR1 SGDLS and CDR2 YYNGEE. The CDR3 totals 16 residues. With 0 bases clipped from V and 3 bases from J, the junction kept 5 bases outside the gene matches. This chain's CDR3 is CASSVVGTAPNEKLFF. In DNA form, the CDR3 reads TGTGCCAGCAGCGTAGTGGGGACAGCACCTAATGAAAAACTGTTTTTT.

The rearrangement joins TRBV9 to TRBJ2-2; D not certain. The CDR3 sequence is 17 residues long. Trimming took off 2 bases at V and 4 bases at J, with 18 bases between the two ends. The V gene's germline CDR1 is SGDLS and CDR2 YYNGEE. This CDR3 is CASSVHSGPPSTGELFF. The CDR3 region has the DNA TGTGCCAGCAGCGTTCACTCCGGGCCGCCGAGCACCGGGGAGCTGTTTTTT.

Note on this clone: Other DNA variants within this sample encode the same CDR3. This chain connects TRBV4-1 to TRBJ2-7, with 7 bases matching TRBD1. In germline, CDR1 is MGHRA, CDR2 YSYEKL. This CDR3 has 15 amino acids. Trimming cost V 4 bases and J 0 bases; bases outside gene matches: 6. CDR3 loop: CASSPLDRASYEQYF. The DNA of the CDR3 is TGCGCCAGCAGCCCCCTCGACAGGGCCTCCTACGAGCAGTACTTC.

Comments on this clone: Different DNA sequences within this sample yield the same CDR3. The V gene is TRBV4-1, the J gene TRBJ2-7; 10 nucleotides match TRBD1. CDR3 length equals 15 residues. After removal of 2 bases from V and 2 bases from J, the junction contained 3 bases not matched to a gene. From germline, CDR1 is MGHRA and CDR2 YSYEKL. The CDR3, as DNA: TGCGCCAGCAGCCAATCCGGGACAGGGGCCTACGAGCAGTACTTC. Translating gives CASSQSGTGAYEQYF.

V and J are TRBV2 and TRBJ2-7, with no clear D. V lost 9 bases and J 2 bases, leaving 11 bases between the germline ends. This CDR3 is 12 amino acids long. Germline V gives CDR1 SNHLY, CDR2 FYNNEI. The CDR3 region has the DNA TGTGCCAGTGCTGGGCCCCCCTACGAGCAGTACTTC. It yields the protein CASAGPPYEQYF.

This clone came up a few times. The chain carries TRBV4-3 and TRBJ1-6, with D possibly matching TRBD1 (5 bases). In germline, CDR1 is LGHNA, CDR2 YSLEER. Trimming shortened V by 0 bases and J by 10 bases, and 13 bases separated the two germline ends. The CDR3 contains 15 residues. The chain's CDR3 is CASSQDPGLMSPLHF. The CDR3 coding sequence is TGCGCCAGCAGCCAAGATCCAGGGTTAATGTCACCCCTCCACTTT.

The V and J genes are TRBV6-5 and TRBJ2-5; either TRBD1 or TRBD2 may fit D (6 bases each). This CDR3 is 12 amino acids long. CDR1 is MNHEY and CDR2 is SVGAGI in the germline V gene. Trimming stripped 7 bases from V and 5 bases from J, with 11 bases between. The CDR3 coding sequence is TGTGCCAGCATGGGGGGCGGCGAGACCCAGTACTTC. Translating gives CASMGGGETQYF.